One sample yielded the 22 T cell receptor beta chains listed below, sequenced in a study of cytomegalovirus exposure and HLA in healthy donors. PCR primers comprised 60 Vbeta and 13 Jbeta primers. The protocol was immunoSEQ multiplex PCR, while the TCRdb copy is restricted to in-frame clones and leaves out a portion. Its clone listing holds approximately 110,000 clones. Specimen: PBMCs. The source of these receptors is a man aged 50-59 years in good health and CMV-seronegative.

The chain carries TRBV5-1 and TRBJ2-3; D remains unclear. The CDR3 covers 14 residues. The germline V gene encodes CDR1 SGHRS and CDR2 YFSETQ. V was trimmed by 0 bases and J by 2 bases, leaving 7 bases between them. CDR3 in amino acids: CASSLEQTTDTQYF. CDR3 sequence (DNA): TGCGCCAGCAGCTTGGAACAGACCACAGATACGCAGTATTTT.

The chain links TRBV7-8 to TRBJ1-2; TRBD1 might be the D (6 bases). The ends were cut back, 5 bases at V and 0 bases at J, with 10 bases in the middle. The CDR3 spans 14 residues. Germline CDR1 is SGHVS and CDR2 is FQNEAQ. The CDR3 DNA reads as TGTGCCAGCAGCCCCCGGGACACTAACTATGGCTACACCTTC. Translation gives CASSPRDTNYGYTF.

The chain links TRBV30 to TRBJ1-1; 11 nucleotides align to TRBD1. The CDR3 spans 17 residues. Looked up from germline, CDR1 is GTSNPN and CDR2 is SVGIG (reference sequence). V trimming: 3 bases; J trimming: 0 bases; junction bases outside the gene matches: 9. CDR3 sequence: CAWSLGQGAVVNTEAFF. The CDR3 coding sequence is TGTGCCTGGAGCCTCGGACAGGGGGCAGTTGTGAACACTGAAGCTTTCTTT.

The genes are TRBV29-1 and TRBJ1-5; D remains unclear. Germline V gene data show CDR1 as SQVTM and CDR2 as ANQGSEA. The germline V and J ends were trimmed by 4 bases and 4 bases, with 8 bases remaining between them. This CDR3 is built from 12 residues. This CDR3 is CSVGRENQPQHF. The CDR3 nucleotides read TGCAGCGTTGGGAGGGAGAATCAGCCCCAGCATTTT.

The V and J genes are TRBV5-1 and TRBJ2-7; 7 nucleotides agree with TRBD1. V shed 5 bases, J shed 3 bases, and the junction held 8 bases outside the gene matches. Germline CDR1 and CDR2: SGHRS and YFSETQ. The CDR3 length is 14 residues. CDR3 DNA sequence: TGCGCCAGCAGATGGACAGGTGGGAACTACGAGCAGTACTTC. Its protein product is CASRWTGGNYEQYF. Using reference TRBV5-1 and TRBJ2-7 for the parts outside the CDR3, the full variable domain is KAGVTQTPRYLIKTRGQQVTLSCSPISGHRSVSWYQQTPGQGLQFLFEYFSETQRNKGNFPGRFSGRQFSNSRSEMNVSTLELGDSALYLCASRWTGGNYEQYFGPGTRLTVT.

This chain uses TRBV5-1 with TRBJ1-3; the match to TRBD1 covers 7 bases. The V segment lost 5 bases and the J segment 2 bases; nucleotides outside the gene matches: 7. Germline values: CDR1 SGHRS, CDR2 YFSETQ. The CDR3 runs to 15 residues. The CDR3 DNA sequence: TGCGCCAGCAGTCGACAGGGCGAGACTGGAAACACCATATATTTT. Protein: CASSRQGETGNTIYF. The whole variable domain, filled in from reference TRBV5-1 and TRBJ1-3, reads KAGVTQTPRYLIKTRGQQVTLSCSPISGHRSVSWYQQTPGQGLQFLFEYFSETQRNKGNFPGRFSGRQFSNSRSEMNVSTLELGDSALYLCASSRQGETGNTIYFGEGSWLTVV.

This chain connects TRBV19 to TRBJ1-2; 11 bases align to TRBD1. From germline, CDR1 is LNHDA and CDR2 SQIVND (reference sequence). Trimming removed 7 bases from V and 8 bases from J; junction bases left unmatched: 9. The length of the CDR3 is 14 residues. In nucleotides, the CDR3 is TGTGCCAGTAAATTCGGACAGGGGGCTTTCGGCTACACCTTC. Amino acids: CASKFGQGAFGYTF.

This chain links TRBV12-2 with TRBJ2-5; TRBD2 is the table's D call and was not checked against the DNA. TRBV12-2 is classified as a pseudogene. The CDR3 is 15 amino acids. The CDR3 sequence: CASRPDSGSEETQYF. DNA of the CDR3: TGTGCAAGTCGTCCGGATAGCGGGAGTGAGGAGACCCAGTACTTC.

The chain employs TRBV10-1 and TRBJ2-1, with 10 bases fitting TRBD1. The CDR3 is made up of 17 amino acids. Germline CDR1 is WNHNN and CDR2 is SYGVQD (reference sequence). J gave up 4 bases and V 2 bases, and 8 bases lay outside the gene matches. The CDR3 DNA follows: TGCGCCAGCAGTGAGAGCAAGGCGGGACAGGGGTACAATGAGCAGTTCTTC. Translated, it gives CASSESKAGQGYNEQFF.

This sequence joins TRBV7-2 and TRBJ2-3, with 8 positions matching TRBD2. The CDR3 extends over 12 amino acids. CDR1 is SGHTA, CDR2 FQGNSA, per germline. V shed 5 bases and J 8 bases; nucleotides not matched to a gene: 3. CDR3 bases: TGTGCCAGCAGCCCGCGGGGGGCTACGCAGTATTTT. This encodes CASSPRGATQYF.

The J gene is TRBJ2-1, the V gene TRBV10-3; weak D call: TRBD2 (6 bases). Germline V gene sequence: CDR1 ENHRY, CDR2 SYGVKD. Trimming removed 4 bases from V and 4 bases from J, with 11 bases in between. This CDR3 is 14 amino acids long. The CDR3 nucleotides are TGTGCCATCAGTGGTGCGGCGGGATACAATGAGCAGTTCTTC. Translated: CAISGAAGYNEQFF.

The chain links TRBV30 to TRBJ1-5; no reliable D call. The CDR3 contains 13 residues. Germline lookup yields CDR1 GTSNPN and CDR2 SVGIG (reference sequence). V shed 0 bases and J shed 1 base, with 4 bases lying between them. CDR3 DNA: TGTGCCTGGAGTGTGGGCAGCAATCAGCCCCAGCATTTT. Residues: CAWSVGSNQPQHF. The full variable domain, completed using reference TRBV30 and TRBJ1-5, is SQTIHQWPATLVQPVGSPLSLECTVEGTSNPNLYWYRQAAGRGLQLLFYSVGIGQISSEVPQNLSASRPQDRQFILSSKKLLLSDSGFYLCAWSVGSNQPQHFGDGTRLSIL.

The rearrangement links TRBV2 to TRBJ2-5; the match to TRBD1 covers 8 bases. J was trimmed by 4 bases and V by 4 bases; bases with no gene match: 5. Germline-derived CDR1 and CDR2 are SNHLY and FYNNEI. CDR3 length: 14 residues. The CDR3: CASSVQGAAETQYF. The CDR3 DNA reads as TGTGCCAGCAGTGTTCAGGGGGCGGCAGAGACCCAGTACTTC.

J is TRBJ1-5 and V is TRBV7-2; no firm D call. This CDR3 is built from 15 residues. The germline V gene has CDR1 SGHTA and CDR2 FQGNSA. V was shortened by 3 bases and J by 1 base, with 10 bases between the two germline ends. This CDR3 is CASSFAEGSNQPQHF. CDR3 sequence (DNA): TGTGCCAGCAGCTTTGCAGAGGGAAGCAATCAGCCCCAGCATTTT.

V usage is TRBV19 and J usage is TRBJ1-2, with TRBD1 matching 8 bases. Per germline, CDR1 LNHDA and CDR2 SQIVND (reference sequence). The CDR3 has 15 residues. Trimming at V came to 3 bases and at J to 2 bases, leaving 5 bases not matched to a gene. CDR3 DNA sequence: TGTGCCAGTAGTATCTCTACAGGGGGAAACTATGGCTACACCTTC. Its translation is CASSISTGGNYGYTF.

V gene TRBV15 combines with J gene TRBJ2-4; no definite D call. The CDR3 totals 17 residues. V lost 0 bases and J 0 bases, leaving 12 bases between the germline ends. Germline CDR1 is LNHNV and CDR2 is YYDKDF (reference sequence). Here the CDR3 DNA reads TGTGCCACCAGCAGAGATATCCAGCGAATAGCCAAAAACATTCAGTACTTC. Translation gives CATSRDIQRIAKNIQYF.

The chain links TRBV6-1 to TRBJ1-5, with D tentatively TRBD1 (5 bases). The germline CDR1 and CDR2 sequences are MNHNS and SASEGT. The V gene lost 9 bases and the J gene lost 0 bases, with 12 bases spanning the gap. The CDR3 is 14 amino acids. The CDR3 here is CASGGGNSNQPQHF. CDR3 coding DNA: TGTGCCAGTGGGGGAGGCAATAGCAATCAGCCCCAGCATTTT.

The chain recombines TRBV6-5 with TRBJ2-3, with a weak D call TRBD2 (5 bases). The V gene lost 6 bases and the J gene lost 4 bases, with 17 bases spanning the gap. The germline gives CDR1 MNHEY, CDR2 SVGAGI. The CDR3 has 15 residues. Here the CDR3 DNA reads TGTGCCAGCAGCTCTAGCAGGTTTCCGGCAGATACGCAGTATTTT. This codes for CASSSSRFPADTQYF.

The chain has TRBV6-5 and TRBJ1-1; weak D call: TRBD1 (5 bases). Germline values: CDR1 MNHEY, CDR2 SVGAGI. The V end was cut by 0 bases, the J end by 4 bases, with 9 bases between. The CDR3 runs to 14 residues. The chain's CDR3 is CASSYSWGGTEAFF. For the CDR3, the DNA is TGTGCCAGCAGTTACTCGTGGGGGGGCACTGAAGCTTTCTTT.

V usage is TRBV2 and J usage is TRBJ1-1; a possible D gene is TRBD1 (6 bases). V was trimmed by 4 bases and J by 6 bases, leaving 12 bases between them. This CDR3 region has 13 residues. Germline-derived CDR1 and CDR2 are SNHLY and FYNNEI. CDR3 DNA: TGTGCCAGCAGTGTTGATGGGGGCCCTGAAGCTTTCTTT. It translates to CASSVDGGPEAFF.

Here the CDR3 reads CASSYHRGGTEAFF. As DNA, the CDR3 is TGTGCCAGCAGCTATCACAGGGGAGGTACTGAAGCTTTCTTT. The chain employs TRBV11-2 and TRBJ1-1; 7 bases align to TRBD1. V lost 4 bases to trimming and J lost 5 bases; unmatched junction nucleotides: 7. CDR3 length: 14 amino acids. CDR1 is SGHAT and CDR2 is FQNNGV in the germline V gene.

V usage is TRBV6-5 and J usage is TRBJ1-1, with a possible D match to TRBD1 (5 bases). The germline V and J ends were trimmed by 0 bases and 0 bases, with 8 bases remaining between them. This CDR3 is 15 amino acids long. Germline CDR1 and CDR2: MNHEY and SVGAGI. This CDR3 is CASSYSRGMNTEAFF. The CDR3 DNA follows: TGTGCCAGCAGTTACTCGCGGGGGATGAACACTGAAGCTTTCTTT.